The sequence of this TCR beta chain was determined in a study of post-analysis software for immune sequencing data. This clonotype was seen only a few times. Its matching antigen is unknown. General observations from the study: Strong co-clustering by F measure linked samples that shared a preparation batch. Diversity measured as normalized Chao1 was significantly lower in multiple sclerosis patients than in controls.

Unique molecular identifiers were carried by the TCR beta cDNA libraries. There were roughly 0.95 to 11 million T cells, and 480,000 or so cDNA molecules came from them. TCRdb analysed the PCR reads with MiXCR anew, one entry per CDR3 protein. The sample consists of roughly 620,000 distinct CDR3 sequences, around 47% of them appearing once. This receptor was taken from a girl between 10 and 17 years old with multiple sclerosis. The source material was blood.

The CDR3 is CASSLSGIMNTEAFF. In DNA, the CDR3 is TGTGCCAGCAGCCTCTCAGGGATAATGAACACTGAAGCTTTCTTT. The chain combines TRBV7-9 with TRBJ1-1; possibly TRBD1 for D (5 bases). Germline V lookup: CDR1 SEHNR, CDR2 FQNEAQ (reference sequence). This CDR3 has 15 amino acids. Deletions cut 5 bases from V and 0 bases from J, with 13 bases between.